Following are 14 T cell receptor beta chains from one sample sequenced in a study of shared clonotypes between healthy human individuals. The assay was immunoSEQ multiplex PCR, and TCRdb's table has in-frame clones only and misses some. The table has about 2 million clones, 85% to 95% seen once. Sequenced input: naive CD4+ T cells sorted from blood. Specified subset: CD45RA+ positively selected. The receptors were gathered from a man between 18 and 35 years old in good health.

A note on this clone: Other DNA sequences in this specimen translate into the identical CDR3. The genes are TRBV5-6 and TRBJ1-5, with D unclear. The V end lost 0 bases, the J end lost 1 base, and 5 bases lay between the germline ends. From germline, CDR1 is SGHDT and CDR2 YYEEEE. The length of the CDR3 is 14 residues. In DNA form, the CDR3 reads TGTGCCAGCAGCTTGGGTGGGAGCAATCAGCCCCAGCATTTT. Protein: CASSLGGSNQPQHF.

V gene TRBV6-1 combines with J gene TRBJ2-1; D gene ambiguous. Trimming stripped 7 bases from V and 5 bases from J, with 9 bases between. This CDR3 spans 12 amino acids. The germline CDR1 and CDR2 sequences are MNHNS and SASEGT. The CDR3 reads CASTSRNNEQFF. For the CDR3, the DNA is TGTGCCAGCACCTCGCGGAACAATGAGCAGTTCTTC.

The J gene is TRBJ2-6, the V gene TRBV5-6; no firm D call. Germline V gives CDR1 SGHDT, CDR2 YYEEEE. Trimming took off 1 base at V and 1 base at J, with 9 bases between the two ends. CDR3 size: 16 residues. CDR3 region: CASSLSIQSGANVLTF. The CDR3 DNA reads as TGTGCCAGCAGCTTGTCTATACAGTCTGGGGCCAACGTCCTGACTTTC.

This chain links TRBV5-1 with TRBJ2-7, with 7 nucleotides matching TRBD1. The CDR3 consists of 15 residues. J was trimmed by 3 bases and V by 4 bases; bases with no gene match: 10. The germline CDR1 and CDR2 sequences are SGHRS and YFSETQ. The CDR3 sequence is CASSPSDRDGYEQYF. The DNA for the CDR3 is TGCGCCAGCAGCCCGTCTGACAGGGATGGCTACGAGCAGTACTTC.

The V call is TRBV5-4, the J call TRBJ1-1; D is perhaps TRBD1 (6 bases). V was pared by 5 bases and J by 7 bases, with 15 bases between. CDR1 and CDR2 from the germline V gene are SGHNT and YYREEE (reference sequence). This CDR3 spans 13 amino acids. The CDR3 nucleotides are TGTGCCAGCAGTACCCCGGACAGTCTTGAAGCTTTCTTT. It is translated as CASSTPDSLEAFF.

This chain joins TRBV4-2 and TRBJ2-3; 12 nucleotides agree with TRBD2. The CDR3 is 17 amino acids. Losses at the gene ends were 4 bases for V and 6 bases for J; bases not matched to a gene: 11. Germline CDR1 and CDR2: LGHNA and YNFKEQ. CDR3 sequence: CASSLSGASGGVDTQYF. The CDR3 DNA is TGTGCCAGCAGCCTATCGGGGGCTAGCGGGGGGGTCGATACGCAGTATTTT.

The chain carries TRBV7-9 and TRBJ1-2, with TRBD1 matching over 10 bases. The CDR3 has 16 residues. Germline values: CDR1 SEHNR, CDR2 FQNEAQ (reference sequence). Trimming cost V 7 bases and J 0 bases; bases outside gene matches: 8. This chain's CDR3 is CASTLGQGTSNYGYTF. The CDR3 nucleotides read TGTGCCAGCACCCTGGGACAGGGGACTTCTAACTATGGCTACACCTTC.

Points on this clone: Other DNA sequences in the same sample also yield this CDR3. The rearrangement joins TRBV6-5 to TRBJ2-7; TRBD1 matches 9 bases. The V gene end was trimmed by 2 bases and the J gene end by 1 base; junction bases not matched to a gene: 3. CDR3 size: 15 residues. Germline assignment: CDR1 MNHEY and CDR2 SVGAGI. The CDR3: CASSYAGQGSYEQYF. CDR3 DNA: TGTGCCAGCAGTTACGCGGGACAGGGTTCCTACGAGCAGTACTTC.

Notes on this clone: This CDR3 is also generated by other DNA sequences in the sample. The chain combines TRBV30 with TRBJ1-5, with D possibly being TRBD1 (5 bases). Germline-derived CDR1 and CDR2 are GTSNPN and SVGIG (reference sequence). The germline V and J ends were trimmed by 3 bases and 4 bases, with 10 bases remaining between them. The CDR3 contains 13 residues. This CDR3 reads CAWRGQPNQPQHF. In DNA form, the CDR3 reads TGTGCCTGGAGGGGGCAGCCTAATCAGCCCCAGCATTTT. The full variable domain, rest sourced from reference TRBV30 and TRBJ1-5, is SQTIHQWPATLVQPVGSPLSLECTVEGTSNPNLYWYRQAAGRGLQLLFYSVGIGQISSEVPQNLSASRPQDRQFILSSKKLLLSDSGFYLCAWRGQPNQPQHFGDGTRLSIL.

The table lists this clone with a count of one. Distinct nucleotide sequences in the sample also encode this CDR3. V and J are TRBV10-2 and TRBJ1-2, with D unresolved. CDR3 length: 14 amino acids. V dropped 0 bases and J dropped 1 base, with 6 bases sitting between them. CDR1 and CDR2 from the germline V gene are WSHSY and SAAADI. The CDR3 DNA reads as TGCGCCAGCAGTGAGTCGCCCGATAACTATGGCTACACCTTC. Amino acids: CASSESPDNYGYTF.

The CDR3 protein is CAWQGSGANVLTF. The DNA for the CDR3 is TGTGCCTGGCAGGGCTCTGGGGCCAACGTCCTGACTTTC. The chain carries TRBV2 and TRBJ2-6; D might be TRBD1 (5 bases). The CDR3 has 13 residues. V lost 11 bases, J lost 0 bases, and 8 bases lay in between. Germline CDR1 SNHLY, CDR2 FYNNEI. The entire variable domain, with the rest obtained from reference TRBV2 and TRBJ2-6, is as follows: EPEVTQTPSHQVTQMGQEVILRCVPISNHLYFYWYRQILGQKVEFLVSFYNNEISEKSEIFDDQFSVERPDGSNFTLKIRSTKLEDSAMYFCAWQGSGANVLTFGAGSRLTVL.

The rearrangement joins TRBV10-3 to TRBJ1-4, with no clear D. Trimming shortened V by 6 bases and J by 5 bases, and 13 bases separated the two germline ends. Germline values: CDR1 ENHRY, CDR2 SYGVKD. The CDR3 loop spans 14 amino acids. CDR3 residues: CAISRTSSNEKLFF. The CDR3 DNA sequence: TGTGCCATCAGCAGGACTTCATCAAATGAAAAACTGTTTTTT.

The chain employs TRBV11-2 and TRBJ1-1, with D unclear. Trimming took 1 base from V and 0 from J, leaving 15 bases between them. Germline V gene lookup returns CDR1 SGHAT and CDR2 FQNNGV. The CDR3 is 17 amino acids. The CDR3 coding sequence is TGTGCCAGCAGCTTAGTTTGGGCGGATGTCATGAACACTGAAGCTTTCTTT. Protein: CASSLVWADVMNTEAFF. The variable domain in full, with the rest retrieved from reference TRBV11-2 and TRBJ1-1, is EAGVAQSPRYKIIEKRQSVAFWCNPISGHATLYWYQQILGQGPKLLIQFQNNGVVDDSQLPKDRFSAERLKGVDSTLKIQPAKLEDSAVYLCASSLVWADVMNTEAFFGQGTRLTVV.

This rearrangement joins TRBV9 to TRBJ1-4, with D uncertain. V lost 4 bases and J lost 0, with 13 bases in between. The V gene's germline CDR1 is SGDLS and CDR2 YYNGEE. The CDR3 is 16 residues long. CDR3 sequence reads: CASSFGRGTTNEKLFF. CDR3 DNA: TGTGCCAGCAGCTTCGGACGGGGAACAACTAATGAAAAACTGTTTTTT.